This T cell receptor (beta chain) is from a study of cytomegalovirus exposure and HLA in healthy donors. Study-level findings and limits: Most TCR sequences proved rare, with some public TCRs found in many donors. When a later analysis compared HLA-associated TCR beta chains with equally common others, the HLA-associated chains turned out to be more clonally expanded and to have lower generation probabilities. Later analysis reportedly placed an Asian-associated ancestry cluster below the roughly 670-donor mean in N-insertions.

The PCR ran on 60 Vbeta and 13 Jbeta primers. The protocol was immunoSEQ multiplex PCR, while the TCRdb copy is restricted to in-frame clones and leaves out a portion. The sample data list 70,000 to 90,000 clones. As for this clone: Its target is not known.

The germline gives CDR1 LNHDA, CDR2 SQIVND (reference sequence). The length of the CDR3 is 15 residues. V was cut by 4 bases and J by 7 bases, with 17 bases left in between. This receptor was obtained from a man younger than 30 in good health and CMV-seropositive. The specimen was PBMCs. The chain employs TRBV19 and TRBJ2-4; TRBD1 is a possible D gene (5 bases). The CDR3 DNA sequence: TGTGCCAGTAGTACCCCCGGCCCTCCAGGGAACATTCAGTACTTC. Its translation is CASSTPGPPGNIQYF.